A selection of T cell receptor beta chains follows, all from one sample in a study of blood T cell repertoires in COVID-19. The method was immunoSEQ multiplex PCR; TCRdb's version includes in-frame clones alone and lacks a portion of them. In the table there are roughly 120,000 clones, 75% to 90% of which are singletons. The sequencing sample was made of peripheral blood. The receptors were gathered from an elderly woman with COVID-19, enrolled during active disease. Both conserved end residues are part of each CDR3.

j_call | v_call | cdr3_aa
TRBJ1-6 | TRBV19 | CASSIDRGSPLHF
TRBJ1-1 | TRBV25-1 | CASKPTGFMNTEAFF
TRBJ1-4 | TRBV5-6 | CASSQGWGNEKLFF
TRBJ2-6 | TRBV5-1 | CASSLGDFGANVLTF
TRBJ2-1 | TRBV5-1 | CASSGGGSSSYNEQFF
TRBJ1-6 | TRBV28 | CASSFDIRGRGSRNSPLHF
TRBJ1-2 | TRBV12-3/TRBV12-4 | CASSLHNYGYTF
TRBJ1-2 | TRBV6-5 | CASKIVNPNYGYTF
TRBJ2-2 | TRBV5-1 | CASSLVLAGELFF
TRBJ2-7 | TRBV27 | CASSLGLAGGTYEQYF
TRBJ2-5 | TRBV9 | CASSVEGGGQETQYF
TRBJ1-1 | TRBV3-1/TRBV3-2 | CASSQDLRQGKTEAFF
TRBJ1-1 | TRBV7-8 | CASSSDMVKSAFF
TRBJ2-1 | TRBV7-9 | CASSLRGSAGEQFF
TRBJ2-4 | TRBV27 | CASSSPRGESNIQYF
TRBJ2-1 | TRBV7-2 | CASSLVREGVHNEQFF
TRBJ2-7 | TRBV23-1 | CASSQSGGIIYEQYF
TRBJ2-3 | TRBV19 | CASSIYQREITDTQYF
TRBJ2-7 | TRBV5-4 | CASSRSAGTSGYEQYF
TRBJ2-3 | TRBV5-8 | CASSPGQGVVTQYF
TRBJ2-1 | TRBV28 | CASSPGLAGVGQFF
TRBJ1-3 | TRBV9 | CASSVDGTSGNTIYF